This T cell receptor (beta chain) was observed in a study of blood T cells in healthy people across ages. Combining a sample-barcoded 5' primer with a J-beta primer mix, a second PCR ran for roughly 6 to 12 cycles. MiXCR, run by TCRdb on the 5' RACE reads, gives a single entry per CDR3 protein. The data hold 1.5 million to 2 million distinct CDR3 sequences, with roughly two fifths observed a single time. This CDR3 contains 16 residues. The germline gives CDR1 SQVTM, CDR2 ANQGSEA. The ends lost 6 bases at V and 8 bases at J; junction bases unmatched: 13. The chain has TRBV29-1 and TRBJ2-1; the match to TRBD2 covers 13 bases. This receptor was obtained from a human donor in good health. Material: blood. The DNA of the CDR3 is TGCAGCGTCCATCTTTTGGGACTAGCGGGGCTCCATGAGCAGTTCTTC. This sequence encodes CSVHLLGLAGLHEQFF.